This T cell receptor (beta chain) was obtained from a study of patients and donors after allogeneic stem cell transplantation. TCRdb recomputed calls from the RT-PCR reads with MiXCR, one row per CDR3 protein. The profile shows some 92,000 distinct CDR3 sequences, roughly 43% of them singletons. In its sample, this clonotype was seen a few times. The receptor's source is a human donor who was either an allogeneic HSCT recipient or a stem cell or donor lymphocyte infusion donor (not recorded which). It is not recorded whose cells these are; they may come from a transplant donor. Sequencing input: blood, either unsorted or a sorted T cell fraction (not recorded which).

The CDR3 sequence is CATSSVGHLINYGYTF. The DNA of the CDR3 is TGTGCCACCAGCAGTGTTGGACACCTAATTAACTATGGCTACACCTTC. The gene calls are TRBV15 and TRBJ1-2; perhaps TRBD1 as D (5 bases). This CDR3 comprises 16 residues. Germline V CDR1 and CDR2: LNHNV, YYDKDF (reference sequence). V was pared by 3 bases and J by 1 base, with 15 bases between.